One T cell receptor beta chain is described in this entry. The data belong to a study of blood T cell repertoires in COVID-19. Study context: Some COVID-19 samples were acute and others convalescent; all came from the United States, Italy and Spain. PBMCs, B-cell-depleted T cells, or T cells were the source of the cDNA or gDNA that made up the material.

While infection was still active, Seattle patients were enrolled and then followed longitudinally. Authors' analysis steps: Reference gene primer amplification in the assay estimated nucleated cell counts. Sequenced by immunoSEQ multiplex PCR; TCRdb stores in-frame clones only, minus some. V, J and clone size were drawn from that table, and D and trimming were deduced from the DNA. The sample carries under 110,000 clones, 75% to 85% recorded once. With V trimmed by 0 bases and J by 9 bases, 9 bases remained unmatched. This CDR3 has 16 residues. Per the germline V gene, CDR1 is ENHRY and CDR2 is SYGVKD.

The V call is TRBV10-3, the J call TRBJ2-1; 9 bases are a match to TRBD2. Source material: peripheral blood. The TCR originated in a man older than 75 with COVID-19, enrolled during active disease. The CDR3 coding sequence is TGTGCCATCAGTGAGTCTAGTAGCGGGAGTGTTGGTGAGCAGTTCTTC. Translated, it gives CAISESSSGSVGEQFF.